This T cell receptor beta chain appears in the sequencing data of a study of vaccination and CD4 T cells after COVID-19. At the level of the study: Post-vaccination samples were procured at a median of approximately 70 days following dose two (range 14 to 241). The stimulus for the cells was overlapping spike peptides derived from SARS-CoV-2, HCoV-NL63, HCoV-OC43 and HCoV-229E. The study's findings and limits: Reactive clonotype counts went from median 21 after infection to some 40 after vaccination, nonsignificantly.

This clonotype occurred a few times. As yet, its antigen is unknown. Sequenced with the Oncomine TCR Beta short-read assay was DNA taken from cultured CD4+ T cells. Genomic DNA was isolated from cultured CD4+ T cells. TCRdb processed the PCR reads anew with MiXCR; each CDR3 protein has one entry. This sample has 20,000 to 25,000 distinct CDR3 sequences, with about 38% found just once. Treatment specified: 10-day PBMC culture with coronavirus spike peptide pools or control peptides (ViraFEST assay). The specimen comprised CD4+ T cells from blood, cultured in vitro, sampled before SARS-CoV-2 vaccination. This sequence originates from a human donor who received a COVID-19 vaccine.

The CDR3 here is CASSLGFGRNTIYF. CDR3 DNA sequence: TGTGCCAGCAGCTTGGGGTTCGGAAGAAACACCATATATTTT. This chain uses TRBV7-2 with TRBJ1-3, with D hard to call. The CDR3 is made up of 14 amino acids. V was cut by 3 bases and J by 5 bases, with 11 bases left in between. Germline CDR1 is SGHTA and CDR2 is FQGNSA.